Listed below are T cell receptor beta chains from one sample, sequenced in a study of blood T cell repertoires in COVID-19. The data were produced by immunoSEQ multiplex PCR, yet TCRdb's version contains in-frame clones alone and is incomplete. The sample holds approximately 190,000 clones, 84% seen once. Sequencing input: peripheral blood. Receptors were obtained from a woman in her 70s with active or convalescent COVID-19. CDR3s include the opening cysteine and the closing phenylalanine or tryptophan. The order of the fields is V gene, CDR3 protein.

v_call: TRBV10-2
cdr3_aa: CASIVAGSYEQYF

v_call: TRBV11-2
cdr3_aa: CASSFQAGTNTGELFF

v_call: TRBV19
cdr3_aa: CASKGDRGRVNEQFF

v_call: TRBV30
cdr3_aa: CAWSSGQGARGYTF

v_call: TRBV19
cdr3_aa: CASSMTYSSGRDFGELFF

v_call: TRBV2
cdr3_aa: CASRPTGSQPQHF

v_call: TRBV12-3/TRBV12-4
cdr3_aa: CASIGGGFEQFF

v_call: TRBV10-3
cdr3_aa: CAISGGGGFTDTQYF

v_call: TRBV5-8
cdr3_aa: CASSRTSGSMADTQYF

v_call: TRBV25-1
cdr3_aa: CASSEEGGDTQYF

v_call: TRBV3-1/TRBV3-2
cdr3_aa: CASSYRGLTKNIQYF

v_call: TRBV19
cdr3_aa: CASSPSSGWPQHF

v_call: TRBV11-3
cdr3_aa: CASSPGQGVQIYGYTF

v_call: TRBV27
cdr3_aa: CASSIRGNGETQYF

v_call: TRBV5-1
cdr3_aa: CASSLEASARYEQYF

v_call: TRBV18
cdr3_aa: CASSPSGSSGNTIYF

v_call: TRBV3-1/TRBV3-2
cdr3_aa: CASSQDPGTWRSEQYF

v_call: TRBV19
cdr3_aa: CASSITADSYEQYF

v_call: TRBV7-9
cdr3_aa: CASSLQGKAYEQYF

v_call: TRBV28
cdr3_aa: CASSFNIGAIGAYGYTF

v_call: TRBV12-3/TRBV12-4
cdr3_aa: CASSLGRTYEQYF

v_call: TRBV6-4
cdr3_aa: CASSPSPGQGRSNYGYTF

v_call: TRBV28
cdr3_aa: CASSLWGSQQAYEQYF

v_call: TRBV30
cdr3_aa: CAWSRGPLAGVVDTQYF

v_call: TRBV7-9
cdr3_aa: CASSLASKNIQYF

v_call: TRBV28
cdr3_aa: CASSPPPDRVGTNEKLFF

v_call: TRBV6-1
cdr3_aa: CASSELSGNVVPGELFF

v_call: TRBV2
cdr3_aa: CASARRGGRGTEAFF

v_call: TRBV7-3
cdr3_aa: CASSLTSTGGTDTQYF

v_call: TRBV4-1
cdr3_aa: CASSQVRGTIEGARVYGYTF

v_call: TRBV30
cdr3_aa: CAWSAGTGESTDTQYF

v_call: TRBV4-1
cdr3_aa: CASSQMTANTGELFF

v_call: TRBV2
cdr3_aa: CATSLASYNERQFF

v_call: TRBV11-3
cdr3_aa: CASSRTITGELFF

v_call: TRBV18
cdr3_aa: CASSPSRGIDTQYF

v_call: TRBV19
cdr3_aa: CGMRTVFVGEKLFF

v_call: TRBV3-1/TRBV3-2
cdr3_aa: CASSHRLAGVFQETQYF

v_call: TRBV5-8
cdr3_aa: CASSLADQETQYF

v_call: TRBV19
cdr3_aa: CASSISRLASYEQYF

v_call: TRBV10-3
cdr3_aa: CATRQGSYEKLFF

v_call: TRBV5-1
cdr3_aa: CASRASTDTQYF

v_call: TRBV2
cdr3_aa: CASVYLAEYSYEQYF

v_call: TRBV4-1
cdr3_aa: CASSPSDRNTGELFF

v_call: TRBV19
cdr3_aa: CASTLTGSSYNEQFF